Listed below are T cell receptor beta chains from one sample, sequenced in a study of long-term antiretroviral therapy in people with HIV. Only in-frame clones appear in the TCRdb table, and some are missing; sequencing was by immunoSEQ multiplex PCR. The table shows tens of thousands of clones, with roughly 84% occurring only once. The sequencing here drew on unsorted PBMCs, taken less than 6 years after starting antiretroviral therapy. All receptors derive from a man younger than 45 with HIV. CDR3s include the opening cysteine and the closing phenylalanine or tryptophan. Fields, in order: J gene, V gene, clone size, D gene, CDR3 DNA, CDR3 protein. A D gene is named only where the DNA matches it firmly. Clone size is stated in some rows and not others, as once, few, many or a class when expanded.

TRBJ1-1 TRBV23-1 few TRBD1 TGCGCCCTCGGTCGACAGGGGTTAACTGAAGCTTTCTTT CALGRQGLTEAFF
TRBJ2-1 TRBV9 . . TGTGCCAGCAGCGTAGGGCCGGGATACCCTACCGATGAGCAGTTCTTC CASSVGPGYPTDEQFF
TRBJ2-7 TRBV19 . . TGTGCCAGTAGCCAGATAGTTTTCTCCTACGAGCAGTACTTC CASSQIVFSYEQYF
TRBJ2-7 TRBV27 . TRBD2 TGTGCCAGCAGTCCTCGACTAGCGGGTAATTCCTACGAGCAGTACTTC CASSPRLAGNSYEQYF
TRBJ1-4 TRBV5-4 . . TGTGCCAGCAGCTTTATTGGGCAGAATGAAAAACTGTTTTTT CASSFIGQNEKLFF
TRBJ1-2 TRBV7-2 . . TGTGCCAGCAACTTCCCTAAGCTGGATACCTTATATGGCTACACCTTC CASNFPKLDTLYGYTF
TRBJ1-3 TRBV9 . . TGTGCCAGCAGCGTAACCGACACAATCTCTGGAAACACCATATATTTT CASSVTDTISGNTIYF
TRBJ2-5 TRBV10-3 . TRBD1 TGTGCCATCAGTGATACAGGGGCCCAAGAGACCCAGTACTTC CAISDTGAQETQYF
TRBJ2-2 TRBV5-6 . . TGTGCCAGCAGCTTTTTCGGGGAGCTGTTTTTT CASSFFGELFF
TRBJ1-6 TRBV28 . TRBD1 TGTGCCAGCAGTTTACGTGGGACAGTTTTCAATTCACCCCTCCACTTT CASSLRGTVFNSPLHF
TRBJ2-2 TRBV7-6 . TRBD1 TGTGCCAGCAGCTTAGATCGAAAAGGGACAGGAACCGGGGAGCTGTTTTTT CASSLDRKGTGTGELFF
TRBJ2-2 TRBV18 . . TGTGCCAGCTCACCGATCCTCGCGGAGGTCACCGGGGAGCTGTTTTTT CASSPILAEVTGELFF
TRBJ1-1 TRBV5-1 . . TGCGCCAGCAGCTTGAAAGGGGATGGCACTGAAGCTTTCTTT CASSLKGDGTEAFF
TRBJ2-1 TRBV6-7 . . TGTGCCAGCAGTTACGGTTTAGGGGATGAGCAGTTCTTC CASSYGLGDEQFF
TRBJ2-7 TRBV7-9 . TRBD2 TGTGCCAGCAGCTTATCGGCTAGCGGGATCGGTGGGCAGTACTTC CASSLSASGIGGQYF
TRBJ2-5 TRBV9 . . TGTGCCAGCAGCGTAGGGCAGCAAGAGACCCAGTACTTC CASSVGQQETQYF
TRBJ1-3 TRBV14 . . TGTGCCAGCAGCCAACACAGTTACTCTGGAAACACCATATATTTT CASSQHSYSGNTIYF